Presented here are 12 T cell receptor beta chains from one specimen sequenced in a study of cytomegalovirus exposure and HLA in healthy donors. The PCR used 60 Vbeta and 13 Jbeta primers. TCRdb's copy holds only in-frame clones and misses some; the assay was immunoSEQ multiplex PCR. The data show 80,000 to 95,000 clones, about 63% seen once. Sequencing input: PBMCs. These receptor sequences come from a woman aged 25 to 39 in good health and CMV-seronegative.

J is TRBJ2-1 and V is TRBV30; 14 bases agree with TRBD2. This CDR3 region has 14 residues. The germline gives CDR1 GTSNPN, CDR2 SVGIG (reference sequence). V was clipped by 4 bases and J by 6 bases; unmatched bases: 2. CDR3 coding DNA: TGTGCCTGGACCGGGACTAGCGGGAGCAATGAGCAGTTCTTC. Residues: CAWTGTSGSNEQFF.

The rearrangement uses TRBV2 and TRBJ2-3; no definite D call. Germline CDR1 reads SNHLY; CDR2 reads FYNNEI. V lost 8 bases and J 2 bases, leaving 14 bases between the germline ends. The CDR3 is made up of 14 amino acids. CDR3 in DNA: TGTGCCAGCTATCGCGAAGCCCTCACAGATACGCAGTATTTT. Translation: CASYREALTDTQYF.

DNA of the CDR3: TGCGCCAGCAGCCAACAGGGGCTGCCCAACAATGAGCAGTTCTTC. Translated: CASSQQGLPNNEQFF. The chain has TRBV4-1 and TRBJ2-1, with TRBD1 as a possible D gene (6 bases). CDR1 and CDR2 from the germline V gene are MGHRA and YSYEKL. CDR3 length: 15 amino acids. Trimming shortened V by 2 bases and J by 5 bases, and 13 bases separated the two germline ends.

This clone showed up just once. J is TRBJ2-5 and V is TRBV2, with 8 bases lining up with TRBD2. This CDR3 region has 18 residues. V trimming: 5 bases; J trimming: 1 base; junction bases outside the gene matches: 15. From germline, CDR1 is SNHLY and CDR2 FYNNEI. CDR3 DNA: TGTGCCAGCAGTACCCGAGGGGTAGCGGGAATGATCCAAGAGACCCAGTACTTC. The encoded protein is CASSTRGVAGMIQETQYF. The variable domain in full, with the rest retrieved from reference TRBV2 and TRBJ2-5, is EPEVTQTPSHQVTQMGQEVILRCVPISNHLYFYWYRQILGQKVEFLVSFYNNEISEKSEIFDDQFSVERPDGSNFTLKIRSTKLEDSAMYFCASSTRGVAGMIQETQYFGPGTRLLVL.

The chain joins TRBV28 to TRBJ2-7; 9 bases match TRBD1. CDR3 length: 13 amino acids. Germline V gives CDR1 MDHEN, CDR2 SYDVKM. The ends lost 9 bases at V and 2 bases at J; junction bases unmatched: 5. The CDR3 sequence is CASWDRVAYEQYF. CDR3 nucleotides: TGTGCCAGTTGGGACAGGGTGGCCTACGAGCAGTACTTC.

The genes are TRBV28 and TRBJ2-3; tentative D call: TRBD1 (6 bases). With 5 bases removed from V and 6 bases from J, the gap between germline ends came to 21 bases. The CDR3 has 16 amino acids. Germline CDR1 and CDR2: MDHEN and SYDVKM. This CDR3 is CASSPKPGQFTDTQYF. CDR3 coding DNA: TGTGCCAGCAGTCCCAAACCTGGACAGTTTACGGATACGCAGTATTTT.

The chain joins TRBV5-1 to TRBJ1-1, with TRBD1 identical over 7 bases. J was trimmed by 3 bases and V by 4 bases; bases with no gene match: 6. The CDR3 extends over 14 amino acids. CDR1 and CDR2 (germline): SGHRS, YFSETQ. The CDR3 loop reads CASSIRDRDTEAFF. The CDR3 DNA follows: TGCGCCAGCAGCATCCGGGACAGAGACACTGAAGCTTTCTTT.

The chain couples TRBV19 to TRBJ1-1; TRBD1 is a possible D gene (6 bases). This CDR3 region has 13 residues. The V gene lost 5 bases and the J gene lost 4 bases, with 11 bases spanning the gap. From germline, CDR1 is LNHDA and CDR2 SQIVND (reference sequence). The DNA for the CDR3 is TGTGCCAGTAGTGCAACAGGGATCACTGAAGCTTTCTTT. It is translated as CASSATGITEAFF.

Notes on this clone: One end of the junction fails to match germline, which may point to a read error. This sample includes further DNA sequences coding for the same CDR3. V usage is TRBV2 and J usage is TRBJ1-5, with 8 bases matching TRBD1. Germline lookup yields CDR1 SNHLY and CDR2 FYNNEI. The CDR3 consists of 15 residues. The CDR3 sequence: CASSVTGDTNQPQHF. As DNA, the CDR3 is TGTGCCAGCAGTGTGACAGGGGATACTAATCAGCCCCAACATTTT.

The gene calls are TRBV11-2 and TRBJ2-7; tentatively, D is TRBD2 (5 bases). Germline-derived CDR1 and CDR2 are SGHAT and FQNNGV. The V gene lost 3 bases and the J gene lost 2 bases, with 8 bases spanning the gap. The CDR3 totals 13 residues. The CDR3 is CASSFRRAYEQYF. The CDR3 DNA follows: TGTGCCAGCAGCTTCCGGCGGGCCTACGAGCAGTACTTC.

The V gene is TRBV2, the J gene TRBJ2-7; TRBD1 agrees at 9 bases. The J segment lost 7 bases and the V segment lost 6 bases, leaving 10 bases of the junction unmatched. CDR3 length equals 14 residues. Germline CDR1 and CDR2: SNHLY and FYNNEI. The CDR3 is CASRRGQGLGEQYF. The CDR3 nucleotides read TGTGCCAGCAGGCGGGGACAGGGATTAGGGGAGCAGTACTTC. The full variable domain, rest sourced from reference TRBV2 and TRBJ2-7, is EPEVTQTPSHQVTQMGQEVILRCVPISNHLYFYWYRQILGQKVEFLVSFYNNEISEKSEIFDDQFSVERPDGSNFTLKIRSTKLEDSAMYFCASRRGQGLGEQYFGPGTRLTVT.

CDR3 sequence (DNA): TGTGCCAGCAGTGGGACTAGCGGAGCCTACGAGCAGTACTTC. Protein: CASSGTSGAYEQYF. This chain uses TRBV28 with TRBJ2-7, with TRBD2 identical over 11 bases. The CDR3 is 14 residues long. Germline V lookup: CDR1 MDHEN, CDR2 SYDVKM. Unmatched junction bases numbered 2, after V lost 5 bases and J lost 2 bases.